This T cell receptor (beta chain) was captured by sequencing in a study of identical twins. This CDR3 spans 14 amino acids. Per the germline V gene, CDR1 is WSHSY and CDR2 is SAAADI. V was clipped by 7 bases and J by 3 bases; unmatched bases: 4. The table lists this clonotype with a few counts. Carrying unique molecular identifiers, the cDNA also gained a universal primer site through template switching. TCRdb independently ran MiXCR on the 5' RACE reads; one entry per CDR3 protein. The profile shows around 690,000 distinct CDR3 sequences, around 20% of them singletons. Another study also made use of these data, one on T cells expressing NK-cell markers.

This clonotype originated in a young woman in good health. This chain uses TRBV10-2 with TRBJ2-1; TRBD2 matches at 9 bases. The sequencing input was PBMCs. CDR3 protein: CASKKREDYNEQFF. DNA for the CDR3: TGCGCCAGCAAAAAGCGGGAGGACTACAATGAGCAGTTCTTC.